Each of the 24 T cell receptor beta chains below was sequenced from the same sample in a study of T cell responses to AZD1222 COVID-19 vaccine. Here immunoSEQ multiplex PCR was the method, and the copy in TCRdb shows in-frame clones only, minus some. In the table there are 110,000 to 150,000 clones, approximately 90% of which are singletons. The sequences come from peripheral blood, collected on day 0 of AZD1222 vaccination. The receptors were gathered from an adult in good health.

This chain links TRBV19 with TRBJ1-5; D unresolved. This CDR3 contains 15 residues. Trimming pared 1 base from V and 0 bases from J, leaving 7 bases between. Germline CDR1 and CDR2: LNHDA and SQIVND (reference sequence). CDR3 sequence: CASSIGQYSNQPQHF. The CDR3 DNA sequence: TGTGCCAGTAGTATAGGGCAATATAGCAATCAGCCCCAGCATTTT.

The J gene is TRBJ1-1, the V gene TRBV3-1 (or the pseudogene TRBV3-2); D gene unclear. CDR1 is LGHDT and CDR2 is YNNKEL in the germline V gene (reference sequence). Between the trimmed V and J ends, which lost 1 base and 1 base, there was a span of 10 bases. This CDR3 spans 15 amino acids. Here the CDR3 DNA reads TGTGCCAGCAGCCAAGTTCTGCTCGGGAACACTGAAGCTTTCTTT. This translates into CASSQVLLGNTEAFF.

The chain joins TRBV10-2 to TRBJ1-1; tentatively, D is TRBD1 (6 bases). Germline CDR1 and CDR2: WSHSY and SAAADI. With 8 bases removed from V and 1 base from J, the gap between germline ends came to 11 bases. CDR3 size: 13 residues. The CDR3 sequence: CASGRGGNTEAFF. As DNA, the CDR3 is TGCGCCAGCGGGAGGGGGGGGAACACTGAAGCTTTCTTT.

This CDR3 is CAISETGVGELGAEAFF. CDR3 bases: TGTGCCATCAGTGAGACAGGGGTTGGGGAGCTCGGGGCTGAAGCTTTCTTT. This chain joins TRBV10-3 and TRBJ1-1, with 7 nucleotides matching TRBD1. The CDR3 runs 17 residues. J gave up 6 bases and V 2 bases, and 15 bases lay outside the gene matches. Per the germline V gene, CDR1 is ENHRY and CDR2 is SYGVKD.

This clone was observed a single time. This chain uses TRBV2 with TRBJ2-3, with TRBD1 matching over 10 bases. Germline CDR1 is SNHLY and CDR2 is FYNNEI. Trimming took 5 bases from V and 1 from J; bases not matched to a gene: 3. The CDR3 extends over 15 amino acids. CDR3 amino acids: CASSRQGAGTDTQYF. The CDR3 DNA follows: TGTGCCAGCAGTCGACAGGGGGCGGGCACAGATACGCAGTATTTT.

The genes are TRBV9 and TRBJ1-2; D is possibly TRBD1 (5 bases). V lost 4 bases and J lost 4, with 11 bases in between. The CDR3 sequence is 13 residues long. Per the germline V gene, CDR1 is SGDLS and CDR2 is YYNGEE. The CDR3, as DNA: TGTGCCAGCAGCCCGGGGCAGAGCTATGGCTACACCTTC. Its protein is CASSPGQSYGYTF.

The CDR3 DNA reads as TGTGCCAGCAGCCAACCCCCACTAGCGGAGGAACAGTTCTTC. It translates to CASSQPPLAEEQFF. V and J are TRBV3-1 (or the pseudogene TRBV3-2) and TRBJ2-1; 8 bases are shared with TRBD2. From germline, CDR1 is LGHDT and CDR2 YNNKEL (reference sequence). CDR3 length: 14 amino acids. Unmatched junction bases numbered 10, after V lost 2 bases and J lost 13 bases.

V is TRBV14 and J is TRBJ1-2; D unclear. CDR1 and CDR2 (germline): SGHDN, FVKESK. V was clipped by 0 bases and J by 3 bases, with 11 bases between them. This CDR3 comprises 15 residues. Here the CDR3 reads CASSQDTFRDYGYTF. CDR3 DNA: TGTGCCAGCAGCCAAGATACCTTCCGGGACTATGGCTACACCTTC.

This clone was detected once. The chain has TRBV30 and TRBJ1-3; 7 bases agree with TRBD1. The CDR3 runs to 15 residues. Germline CDR1 is GTSNPN and CDR2 is SVGIG (reference sequence). The V and J ends lost 1 base and 5 bases, in that order; junction bases with no gene match: 8. CDR3 DNA sequence: TGTGCCTGGAGTGGGCCAGGGGGGATGCGAAACACCATATATTTT. Translation: CAWSGPGGMRNTIYF. Full variable domain (outside the CDR3, taken from reference TRBV30 and TRBJ1-3): SQTIHQWPATLVQPVGSPLSLECTVEGTSNPNLYWYRQAAGRGLQLLFYSVGIGQISSEVPQNLSASRPQDRQFILSSKKLLLSDSGFYLCAWSGPGGMRNTIYFGEGSWLTVV.

V usage is TRBV10-3 and J usage is TRBJ1-1, with 7 bases identical to TRBD1. The CDR3 is made up of 13 amino acids. Trimming took 7 bases from V and 8 from J; bases not matched to a gene: 10. CDR1 is ENHRY and CDR2 is SYGVKD in the germline V gene. CDR3 DNA: TGTGCCATCAAGGGGGACAGCGCCCGCGAAGCTTTCTTT. Residues: CAIKGDSAREAFF.

In its sample, this clone was seen a few times. V usage is TRBV6-2 or TRBV6-3 and J usage is TRBJ1-2; D gene unclear. Germline CDR1 and CDR2: MNHEY and SVGEGT. CDR3 length: 14 amino acids. Trimming took off 0 bases at V and 4 bases at J, with 9 bases between the two ends. The CDR3 sequence is CASSYSTQPYGYTF. CDR3 in DNA: TGTGCCAGCAGTTACTCGACACAGCCCTATGGCTACACCTTC.

This chain joins TRBV5-5 and TRBJ1-6, with D unclear. Between the trimmed V and J ends, which lost 2 bases and 7 bases, there was a span of 4 bases. CDR3 length: 12 amino acids. In germline, CDR1 is SGHKS, CDR2 YYEKEE (reference sequence). The CDR3 here is CASSFPNSPLHF. In DNA form, the CDR3 reads TGTGCCAGCAGCTTCCCAAATTCACCCCTCCACTTT.

In its sample, this clone was seen a few times. V gene TRBV19 combines with J gene TRBJ2-1; no firm D call. The V end lost 2 bases, the J end lost 5 bases, and 7 bases lay between the germline ends. The length of the CDR3 is 13 residues. CDR1 and CDR2 from the germline V gene are LNHDA and SQIVND (reference sequence). CDR3 loop: CASSIIADNEQFF. The CDR3 coding sequence is TGTGCCAGTAGTATAATCGCTGACAATGAGCAGTTCTTC.

V and J are TRBV19 and TRBJ2-1; D gene unclear. The CDR3 loop spans 15 amino acids. The germline V gene encodes CDR1 LNHDA and CDR2 SQIVND (reference sequence). Trimming took 3 bases from V and 2 from J, leaving 11 bases between them. CDR3 protein: CASSIFAATYNEQFF. CDR3 in DNA: TGTGCCAGTAGTATCTTTGCGGCAACCTACAATGAGCAGTTCTTC.

This chain connects TRBV3-1 (or the pseudogene TRBV3-2) to TRBJ2-7, with D perhaps TRBD1 (6 bases). The germline V gene encodes CDR1 LGHDT and CDR2 YNNKEL (reference sequence). The CDR3 has 14 residues. V lost 3 bases and J lost 6, with 15 bases in between. CDR3 region: CASSQGAGVGEQYF. Written as DNA, the CDR3 is TGTGCCAGCAGCCAGGGGGCAGGGGTGGGCGAGCAGTACTTC.

In this sample, this clone turned up once. The chain carries TRBV10-1 and TRBJ2-1, with 7 positions matching TRBD1. Germline trimming cut 8 bases from V and 4 bases from J; bases unmatched to any gene: 5. The CDR3 sequence is 13 residues long. Germline V gives CDR1 WNHNN, CDR2 SYGVQD (reference sequence). The DNA for the CDR3 is TGCGCCAGCGGGGACAGTCAGTACAATGAGCAGTTCTTC. Protein product: CASGDSQYNEQFF.

This rearrangement joins TRBV5-1 to TRBJ2-2, with TRBD2 matching over 7 bases. This CDR3 spans 16 amino acids. CDR1 is SGHRS, CDR2 YFSETQ, per germline. The junction had 8 bases not matched to a gene; V was cut back by 1 base and J by 5 bases. CDR3 sequence (DNA): TGCGCCAGCAGCTTGTTGGGACTACCTCGAACCGGGGAGCTGTTTTTT. Its translation: CASSLLGLPRTGELFF.

This clone was counted only a few times. V is TRBV7-8 and J is TRBJ2-5; D is possibly TRBD1 or TRBD2 (5 bases each). Deletions cut 7 bases from V and 5 bases from J, with 17 bases between. The CDR3 is 14 residues long. CDR1 and CDR2 from the germline V gene are SGHVS and FQNEAQ. CDR3 DNA: TGTGCCAGCACCCACTGGGGGACCACGGAGACCCAGTACTTC. It specifies CASTHWGTTETQYF.

The gene calls are TRBV7-2 and TRBJ1-4, with 8 bases lining up with TRBD1. Trimming took 5 bases from V and 7 from J; bases not matched to a gene: 6. There are 14 residues in the CDR3. CDR1 SGHTA and CDR2 FQGNSA come from the germline V gene. CDR3 sequence reads: CASSVDRVLEKLFF. CDR3 nucleotides: TGTGCCAGCAGCGTGGACAGGGTTCTTGAAAAACTGTTTTTT.

The chain employs TRBV4-3 and TRBJ1-3; D gene uncertain. The CDR3 consists of 16 residues. V lost 0 bases and J 4 bases, leaving 13 bases between the germline ends. Germline CDR1 LGHNA, CDR2 YSLEER. The CDR3 DNA sequence: TGCGCCAGCAGCCAAGACCGCAATCAGATCGGAAACACCATATATTTT. This translates into CASSQDRNQIGNTIYF.

The chain carries TRBV7-6 and TRBJ1-2, with D perhaps TRBD1 (5 bases). The CDR3 covers 13 residues. Germline V gene sequence: CDR1 SGHVS, CDR2 FNYEAQ. Trimming shortened V by 6 bases and J by 4 bases, and 12 bases separated the two germline ends. Here the CDR3 reads CASSQGPTYGYTF. CDR3 nucleotide sequence: TGTGCCAGCAGTCAGGGACCTACCTATGGCTACACCTTC.

The gene calls are TRBV7-9 and TRBJ2-1, with 12 positions matching TRBD1. Germline V gene lookup returns CDR1 SEHNR and CDR2 FQNEAQ (reference sequence). The CDR3 is made up of 15 amino acids. With 6 bases clipped from V and 10 bases from J, the junction kept 10 bases outside the gene matches. CDR3 sequence reads: CASSLRDRGPTEQFF. CDR3 coding DNA: TGTGCCAGCAGTCTCCGGGACAGGGGGCCGACAGAGCAGTTCTTC.

The chain is built from TRBV19 and TRBJ2-3; D perhaps matches TRBD2 (5 bases). V was shortened by 5 bases and J by 0 bases, with 6 bases between the two germline ends. This CDR3 is built from 13 residues. Germline V gives CDR1 LNHDA, CDR2 SQIVND (reference sequence). CDR3 region: CASSWTSTDTQYF. CDR3 nucleotide sequence: TGTGCCAGTAGTTGGACTAGCACAGATACGCAGTATTTT.

This clone was detected once. J is TRBJ2-7 and V is TRBV30; TRBD2 agrees at 9 bases. Trimming took 5 bases from V and 6 from J; bases not matched to a gene: 5. Per the germline V gene, CDR1 is GTSNPN and CDR2 is SVGIG (reference sequence). The CDR3 spans 12 residues. The CDR3 region has the DNA TGTGCCTGGGGATGGCGGGAGGGCGAGCAGTACTTC. Its protein is CAWGWREGEQYF.